The present T cell receptor (beta chain) was sequenced within a study of identical twins. Study-level findings and limits: Abundant beta clonotypes from cord blood had fewer insertions, unlike memory repertoires, which showed none.

Trimming pared 1 base from V and 0 bases from J, leaving 13 bases between. This CDR3 is built from 17 residues. One entry per CDR3 protein, called by TCRdb with MiXCR from the 5' RACE reads. The table lists fewer than 550,000 distinct CDR3 sequences, 13% to 15% of them singletons, with more than 0.8% in the top ten. About this clonotype: Its antigen is unidentified.

This sample was shared with a second study, whose subject was yellow fever vaccine responses in identical twins.

The chain recombines TRBV12-3 or TRBV12-4 with TRBJ2-1; TRBD1 might be the D (5 bases). The source material was CD4+ T cells sorted from blood. This receptor was obtained from a woman between 18 and 29 years old in good health. For the CDR3, the DNA is TGTGCCAGCAGTTTAGTGGGAACAGGTAGCTCCTACAATGAGCAGTTCTTC. This encodes CASSLVGTGSSYNEQFF.